Below, 32 T cell receptor beta chains from the same sample are listed, as sequenced in a study of blood T cell repertoires in COVID-19. Method: immunoSEQ multiplex PCR; TCRdb's copy keeps in-frame clones and lacks some. The table shows 70,000 to 85,000 clones, with 75% to 90% occurring only once. The sequencing sample was made of peripheral blood. These receptors were collected from a woman between 45 and 60 years old with active or convalescent COVID-19.

The rearrangement uses TRBV6-1 and TRBJ1-6, with 7 bases lining up with TRBD1. CDR1 MNHNS and CDR2 SASEGT come from the germline V gene. With 3 bases clipped from V and 16 bases from J, the junction kept 6 bases outside the gene matches. The CDR3 has 12 amino acids. CDR3 region: CASSDDRVVLHF. CDR3 nucleotides: TGTGCCAGCAGTGATGACAGGGTGGTTCTCCACTTT.

The chain uses TRBV5-4 and TRBJ1-2; possibly TRBD1 for D (5 bases). CDR1 is SGHNT, CDR2 YYREEE, per germline (reference sequence). The V end was cut by 0 bases, the J end by 6 bases, with 24 bases between. The CDR3 totals 18 residues. The chain's CDR3 is CASSLAIGEPGGGDGYTF. In nucleotides, the CDR3 is TGTGCCAGCAGCTTGGCTATAGGGGAGCCTGGGGGAGGCGATGGCTACACCTTC.

This clone was detected once. This chain joins TRBV6-5 and TRBJ2-4; a weak D match, TRBD2 (5 bases). Germline lookup yields CDR1 MNHEY and CDR2 SVGAGI. V gave up 7 bases and J gave up 1 base, with 14 bases separating them. This CDR3 has 15 residues. This CDR3 is CASTDPGMAKNIQYF. CDR3 DNA: TGTGCCAGCACCGACCCGGGGATGGCCAAAAACATTCAGTACTTC.

This clone has a single count. The J gene is TRBJ2-2, the V gene TRBV7-9; 11 positions match TRBD2. V dropped 3 bases and J dropped 4; count of bases not matched to a gene: 7. The CDR3 loop spans 17 amino acids. Per the germline V gene, CDR1 is SEHNR and CDR2 is FQNEAQ (reference sequence). The chain's CDR3 is CASSFIAGGPSTGELFF. The CDR3 region has the DNA TGTGCCAGCAGCTTTATAGCGGGGGGGCCTAGCACCGGGGAGCTGTTTTTT.

The V call is TRBV19, the J call TRBJ1-2, with 7 bases matching TRBD1. Germline CDR1 LNHDA, CDR2 SQIVND (reference sequence). With 9 bases clipped from V and 4 bases from J, the junction kept 11 bases outside the gene matches. This CDR3 is built from 14 residues. The CDR3 region is CASRGVNPLYGYTF. CDR3 bases: TGTGCCAGCAGGGGGGTTAACCCTCTCTATGGCTACACCTTC.

The genes are TRBV5-1 and TRBJ1-2, with 7 nucleotides matching TRBD1. The CDR3 totals 13 residues. CDR1 is SGHRS, CDR2 YFSETQ, per germline. The V and J ends lost 7 bases and 5 bases, in that order; junction bases with no gene match: 8. CDR3 in DNA: TGCGCCAGCTCGGGCAGGGGGTATTATGGCTACACCTTC. It translates to CASSGRGYYGYTF.

This clone has a handful of counts. This sequence joins TRBV5-6 and TRBJ1-5; 9 bases align to TRBD1. V lost 3 bases to trimming and J lost 5 bases; unmatched junction nucleotides: 6. Germline lookup yields CDR1 SGHDT and CDR2 YYEEEE. This CDR3 spans 15 amino acids. The CDR3 bases are TGTGCCAGCAGCTCACTCGACAGGGGGGATCAGCCCCAGCATTTT. Its protein is CASSSLDRGDQPQHF.

This clone appeared a few times. This CDR3 is also generated by other DNA sequences in the sample. The gene calls are TRBV14 and TRBJ1-1; TRBD1 is a possible D gene (5 bases). V was pared by 4 bases and J by 4 bases, with 7 bases between. The CDR3 length is 12 residues. Germline loops: CDR1 SGHDN, CDR2 FVKESK. The chain's CDR3 is CASSPQGTEAFF. The CDR3 region has the DNA TGTGCCAGCAGCCCCCAGGGCACTGAAGCTTTCTTT.

The chain has TRBV3-1 (or the pseudogene TRBV3-2) and TRBJ1-2; tentative D call: TRBD1 (5 bases). Trimming removed 6 bases from V and 0 bases from J, with 14 bases in between. Germline CDR1 LGHDT, CDR2 YNNKEL (reference sequence). CDR3 length: 15 amino acids. The CDR3 DNA follows: TGTGCCAGCAGTCGGCGGGGCCCAGCTAACTATGGCTACACCTTC. Translation: CASSRRGPANYGYTF.

CDR3 region: CAWSVRGAGEKLFF. In DNA, the CDR3 is TGTGCCTGGAGTGTACGGGGGGCGGGTGAAAAACTGTTTTTT. The rearrangement joins TRBV30 to TRBJ1-4; D perhaps matches TRBD1 (6 bases). Trimming cost V 0 bases and J 7 bases, with 12 bases left between them. The CDR3 covers 14 residues. Germline CDR1 reads GTSNPN; CDR2 reads SVGIG (reference sequence).

The chain employs TRBV6-6 and TRBJ1-6; no reliable D call. With 8 bases removed from V and 1 base from J, the gap between germline ends came to 9 bases. Per germline, CDR1 MNHNY and CDR2 SVGAGI (reference sequence). The CDR3 is 14 amino acids. CDR3 DNA: TGTGCCAGCCTGGGAGGGTCCTATAATTCACCCCTCCACTTT. Encoded protein: CASLGGSYNSPLHF.

This clone was seen just once. The V gene is TRBV7-2, the J gene TRBJ1-4, with a possible D match to TRBD1 (5 bases). The CDR3 totals 15 residues. Germline assignment: CDR1 SGHTA and CDR2 FQGNSA. V dropped 0 bases and J dropped 5 bases, with 10 bases sitting between them. In DNA, the CDR3 is TGTGCCAGCAGCTTAGCGAAGGGGAACAATGAAAAACTGTTTTTT. Translation gives CASSLAKGNNEKLFF.

This clone was seen a handful of times. V usage is TRBV18 and J usage is TRBJ2-5; 8 bases line up with TRBD1. V lost 6 bases to trimming and J lost 2 bases; unmatched junction nucleotides: 8. Germline V gene data show CDR1 as KGHSH and CDR2 as LQKENI. The CDR3 totals 15 residues. This CDR3 reads CASSLDRGWQETQYF. DNA of the CDR3: TGTGCCAGCTCGCTAGACAGGGGTTGGCAAGAGACCCAGTACTTC.

This clone occurred a few times. The chain recombines TRBV5-6 with TRBJ1-2, with a weak D call TRBD1 (6 bases). The CDR3 spans 13 residues. Germline V gene data show CDR1 as SGHDT and CDR2 as YYEEEE. Trimming removed 1 base at V and 8 bases at J, with 12 bases between. DNA for the CDR3: TGTGCCAGCAGCTTGTTGGCAGGGGAAGGCTACACCTTC. It translates to CASSLLAGEGYTF.

The rearrangement uses TRBV7-9 and TRBJ1-4; 7 bases match TRBD1. The germline CDR1 and CDR2 sequences are SEHNR and FQNEAQ (reference sequence). The CDR3 runs to 15 residues. Trimming removed 1 base from V and 4 bases from J; junction bases left unmatched: 3. Here the CDR3 DNA reads TGTGCCAGCAGCTTAGGGGCAGGGGGTAATGAAAAACTGTTTTTT. Residues: CASSLGAGGNEKLFF.

The gene calls are TRBV7-9 and TRBJ1-2, with D possibly TRBD1 on 5 matching bases. V was cut by 1 base and J by 6 bases, with 9 bases left in between. Per germline, CDR1 SEHNR and CDR2 FQNEAQ (reference sequence). This CDR3 comprises 13 residues. CDR3 coding DNA: TGTGCCAGCAGCTTAGAGCAGGGCGATGGCTACACCTTC. It specifies CASSLEQGDGYTF.

This clone is a singleton in its sample. V usage is TRBV5-4 and J usage is TRBJ2-1; 13 bases agree with TRBD2. Germline V lookup: CDR1 SGHNT, CDR2 YYREEE (reference sequence). The length of the CDR3 is 15 residues. V lost 3 bases to trimming and J lost 6 bases; unmatched junction nucleotides: 3. The CDR3 loop is CASSSGLAGSNEQFF. The CDR3 DNA follows: TGTGCCAGCAGCTCGGGACTAGCGGGGTCCAATGAGCAGTTCTTC.

This sequence joins TRBV5-1 and TRBJ2-5; 10 bases agree with TRBD2. V lost 0 bases and J lost 1; bases outside the gene matches: 3. The germline V gene encodes CDR1 SGHRS and CDR2 YFSETQ. CDR3 length: 16 residues. The CDR3 DNA reads as TGCGCCAGCAGCTTGGTGTCTAGCGGGGGCCAAGAGACCCAGTACTTC. Encoded protein: CASSLVSSGGQETQYF.

The rearrangement joins TRBV9 to TRBJ2-1; 7 nucleotides agree with TRBD2. Germline V gives CDR1 SGDLS, CDR2 YYNGEE. This CDR3 spans 15 amino acids. After removal of 2 bases from V and 7 bases from J, the junction contained 9 bases not matched to a gene. The CDR3 is CASSVGTKEVNEQFF. The CDR3 region has the DNA TGTGCCAGCAGCGTGGGGACTAAGGAAGTTAATGAGCAGTTCTTC.

The chain has TRBV2 and TRBJ2-2; 7 positions agree with TRBD2. The V gene's germline CDR1 is SNHLY and CDR2 FYNNEI. With V trimmed by 6 bases and J by 0 bases, 4 bases remained unmatched. The CDR3 totals 15 residues. CDR3 sequence (DNA): TGTGCCAGCAGGAAAAGCGGGGCGAACACCGGGGAGCTGTTTTTT. Translated, it gives CASRKSGANTGELFF.

J is TRBJ2-6 and V is TRBV4-3; 7 nucleotides line up with TRBD1. Germline CDR1 reads LGHNA; CDR2 reads YSLEER. J gave up 0 bases and V 1 base, and 3 bases lay outside the gene matches. CDR3 length: 17 residues. For the CDR3, the DNA is TGCGCCAGCAGCCAAGGGGACAGTGGCTCTGGGGCCAACGTCCTGACTTTC. It codes for CASSQGDSGSGANVLTF.

CDR3 coding DNA: TGTGCCACCAGCAGAGGGGACAGGGTTGGCTACACCTTC. Its protein product is CATSRGDRVGYTF. V and J are TRBV15 and TRBJ1-2, with 9 bases aligning to TRBD1. Per germline, CDR1 LNHNV and CDR2 YYDKDF (reference sequence). V trimming: 1 base; J trimming: 7 bases; junction bases outside the gene matches: 1. The CDR3 runs 13 residues. The full variable domain, in which reference TRBV15 and TRBJ1-2 provide the parts outside the CDR3, is DAMVIQNPRYQVTQFGKPVTLSCSQTLNHNVMYWYQQKSSQAPKLLFHYYDKDFNNEADTPDNFQSRRPNTSFCFLDIRSPGLGDTAMYLCATSRGDRVGYTFGSGTRLTVV.

V usage is TRBV19 and J usage is TRBJ2-5; 8 nucleotides match TRBD2. This CDR3 region has 17 residues. CDR1 and CDR2 (germline): LNHDA, SQIVND (reference sequence). Unmatched junction bases numbered 21, after V lost 10 bases and J lost 5 bases. In nucleotides, the CDR3 is TGTGCCACCAAAAGTCTCGGGGGGGGCGAGTGGAGTGAGACCCAGTACTTC. Its protein is CATKSLGGGEWSETQYF.

J is TRBJ2-3 and V is TRBV5-1, with a weak D call TRBD2 (5 bases). The CDR3 length is 16 residues. CDR1 and CDR2 (germline): SGHRS, YFSETQ. Trimming pared 1 base from V and 4 bases from J, leaving 16 bases between. The CDR3 sequence is CASSLSGINSPDTQYF. CDR3 sequence (DNA): TGCGCCAGCAGCTTGTCCGGGATCAACAGCCCAGATACGCAGTATTTT.

The chain has TRBV4-3 and TRBJ2-7; TRBD1 is a possible D gene (9 bases). This CDR3 is 20 amino acids long. Between the trimmed V and J ends, which lost 0 bases and 3 bases, there was a span of 27 bases. Germline lookup yields CDR1 LGHNA and CDR2 YSLEER. The CDR3 loop is CASSQDIVAGGQGLFYEQYF. The CDR3 bases are TGCGCCAGCAGCCAAGATATCGTCGCGGGGGGACAGGGTTTGTTCTACGAGCAGTACTTC.

The V gene is TRBV9, the J gene TRBJ1-5; 7 bases map to TRBD1. Germline V gene data show CDR1 as SGDLS and CDR2 as YYNGEE. The CDR3 has 15 residues. The J segment lost 6 bases and the V segment lost 0 bases, leaving 6 bases of the junction unmatched. The CDR3 loop is CASSVGTGEAQPQHF. CDR3 nucleotides: TGTGCCAGCAGCGTAGGCACAGGGGAGGCTCAGCCCCAGCATTTT.

This clone was counted once. The CDR3 sequence is CASSQAPQVLRGGYTF. The CDR3 DNA reads TGCGCCAGCAGCCAAGCGCCACAGGTCCTACGTGGGGGCTACACCTTC. The genes are TRBV4-3 and TRBJ1-2, with a tentative D call TRBD1 (5 bases). This CDR3 spans 16 amino acids. Germline CDR1 is LGHNA and CDR2 is YSLEER. Trimming took off 1 base at V and 8 bases at J, with 20 bases between the two ends.

The gene calls are TRBV7-2 and TRBJ2-7; 9 bases map to TRBD2. V lost 5 bases, J lost 0 bases, and 5 bases stayed unmatched. The germline CDR1 and CDR2 sequences are SGHTA and FQGNSA. The CDR3 totals 15 residues. The CDR3 loop reads CASSRLAGSSYEQYF. CDR3 nucleotide sequence: TGTGCCAGCAGCCGTCTAGCGGGGAGCTCCTACGAGCAGTACTTC. Drawing the rest from reference TRBV7-2 and TRBJ2-7, the complete variable domain is GAGVSQSPSNKVTEKGKDVELRCDPISGHTALYWYRQSLGQGLEFLIYFQGNSAPDKSGLPSDRFSAERTGGSVSTLTIQRTQQEDSAVYLCASSRLAGSSYEQYFGPGTRLTVT.

The CDR3 spells CAWSGSRNYGYTF. DNA for the CDR3: TGTGCCTGGTCAGGTTCGCGAAACTATGGCTACACCTTC. J is TRBJ1-2 and V is TRBV30, with D unresolved. The CDR3 spans 13 residues. The germline CDR1 and CDR2 sequences are GTSNPN and SVGIG (reference sequence). V was clipped by 5 bases and J by 2 bases, with 12 bases between them.

The V call is TRBV6-1, the J call TRBJ1-2; 10 nucleotides line up with TRBD1. Per the germline V gene, CDR1 is MNHNS and CDR2 is SASEGT. The CDR3 has 15 amino acids. The V segment lost 3 bases and the J segment 2 bases; nucleotides outside the gene matches: 3. CDR3 protein: CASSEGQGTNYGYTF. DNA for the CDR3: TGTGCCAGCAGTGAGGGACAGGGGACAAACTATGGCTACACCTTC.

The chain links TRBV7-8 to TRBJ1-1; 11 bases line up with TRBD1. The germline V gene has CDR1 SGHVS and CDR2 FQNEAQ. This CDR3 is built from 16 residues. The V and J ends lost 3 bases and 5 bases, in that order; junction bases with no gene match: 8. CDR3 sequence (DNA): TGTGCCAGCAGCTTGCGGGACAGGGGGTCGAATACTGAAGCTTTCTTT. Its protein is CASSLRDRGSNTEAFF.

V usage is TRBV12-3 or TRBV12-4 and J usage is TRBJ1-1; weak D call: TRBD1 (6 bases). CDR3 length equals 13 residues. The V gene lost 3 bases and the J gene lost 3 bases, with 8 bases spanning the gap. The CDR3 DNA follows: TGTGCCAGCAGTTTTAACAGGGACACTGAAGCTTTCTTT. It is translated as CASSFNRDTEAFF.